These 23 T cell receptor beta chains came from one sample sequenced in a study of CD4 T cells in relation to SARS-CoV-2 and coronaviruses. These TCRs' antigens remain unknown. The method was immunoSEQ multiplex PCR; TCRdb's version includes in-frame clones alone and lacks a portion of them. The table has about 18,000 clones, about 84% seen once. Before the COVID-19 pandemic, during about 2011-2019, CD4+ T cells were taken from unexposed donors. Isolation of CD4+ T cells took place after about 9 days in culture. The sequenced sample consisted of CD4+ T cells from PBMCs, cultured in vitro. The source is a human donor in good health.

The chain is built from TRBV3-1 (or the pseudogene TRBV3-2) and TRBJ2-3; 7 bases line up with TRBD2. In germline, CDR1 is LGHDT, CDR2 YNNKEL (reference sequence). The CDR3 extends over 13 amino acids. The junction had 4 bases not matched to a gene; V was cut back by 4 bases and J by 6 bases. CDR3: CASSRGGTDTQYF. CDR3 in DNA: TGTGCCAGCAGCCGGGGAGGGACGGATACGCAGTATTTT.

The J gene is TRBJ2-2, the V gene TRBV9; unclear D gene. Germline loops: CDR1 SGDLS, CDR2 YYNGEE. The length of the CDR3 is 14 residues. Deletions cut 0 bases from V and 4 bases from J, with 7 bases between. The CDR3 DNA is TGTGCCAGCAGCGTAGCAGGCTTCACCGGGGAGCTGTTTTTT. Translation: CASSVAGFTGELFF.

This sequence joins TRBV6-5 and TRBJ1-5; D is perhaps TRBD1 (6 bases). V gave up 8 bases and J gave up 4 bases, with 12 bases separating them. Germline V gene data show CDR1 as MNHEY and CDR2 as SVGAGI. The CDR3 runs 13 residues. In DNA, the CDR3 is TGTGCCAGCTCAGCAGGGGTTAATCAGCCCCAGCATTTT. Its protein product is CASSAGVNQPQHF.

V usage is TRBV5-1 and J usage is TRBJ2-2; 10 nucleotides agree with TRBD2. Germline V lookup: CDR1 SGHRS, CDR2 YFSETQ. The CDR3 spans 16 residues. V was pared by 1 base and J by 6 bases, with 6 bases of the junction left unmatched. CDR3: CASSLSPSGSAGELFF. In DNA, the CDR3 is TGCGCCAGCAGCTTGTCTCCTAGCGGGAGCGCCGGGGAGCTGTTTTTT.

This clone was seen a few times. The rearrangement links TRBV3-1 (or the pseudogene TRBV3-2) to TRBJ1-4; 7 positions match TRBD1. Germline V gene sequence: CDR1 LGHDT, CDR2 YNNKEL (reference sequence). The CDR3 sequence is 15 residues long. V gave up 3 bases and J gave up 2 bases; unmatched junction bases: 3. The CDR3 loop is CASSHRQGTNEKLFF. CDR3 sequence (DNA): TGTGCCAGCAGCCACCGACAGGGTACTAATGAAAAACTGTTTTTT.

The chain joins TRBV19 to TRBJ2-6, with no clear D. The germline CDR1 and CDR2 sequences are LNHDA and SQIVND (reference sequence). Trimming removed 1 base at V and 4 bases at J, with 8 bases between. The CDR3 loop spans 15 amino acids. This CDR3 is CASSIALAGANVLTF. The CDR3 DNA reads as TGTGCCAGTAGTATAGCCCTGGCAGGGGCCAACGTCCTGACTTTC.

This rearrangement joins TRBV5-1 to TRBJ1-6, with 7 positions matching TRBD1. This CDR3 is 17 amino acids long. Unmatched junction bases numbered 10, after V lost 0 bases and J lost 7 bases. Looked up from germline, CDR1 is SGHRS and CDR2 is YFSETQ. The CDR3 region has the DNA TGCGCCAGCAGCTTGGCCGGCCTACAGGGGATCAATTCACCCCTCCACTTT. This encodes CASSLAGLQGINSPLHF.

The V call is TRBV6-5, the J call TRBJ2-7, with TRBD1 as a possible D gene (5 bases). Germline V gene lookup returns CDR1 MNHEY and CDR2 SVGAGI. V lost 5 bases and J lost 0, with 14 bases in between. The CDR3 is 15 residues long. The CDR3 DNA reads as TGTGCCAGCAGTAGTAGGGGCCCGAGCTCCTACGAGCAGTACTTC. Its protein is CASSSRGPSSYEQYF.

The chain has TRBV28 and TRBJ1-5; TRBD1 is a possible D gene (6 bases). The CDR3 is 14 amino acids. The V end lost 11 bases, the J end lost 6 bases, and 20 bases lay between the germline ends. Germline CDR1 MDHEN, CDR2 SYDVKM. The CDR3 loop is CAGQLTGQGQPQHF. CDR3 nucleotides: TGTGCCGGGCAACTCACAGGGCAAGGTCAGCCCCAGCATTTT.

V gene TRBV27 combines with J gene TRBJ1-2; 7 nucleotides align to TRBD1. CDR1 and CDR2 from the germline V gene are MNHEY and SMNVEV (reference sequence). This CDR3 has 14 residues. J lost 4 bases, V lost 4 bases, and 6 bases had no gene match. The CDR3 region is CASSSIRQGYGYTF. CDR3 bases: TGTGCCAGCAGTTCTATTCGACAGGGCTATGGCTACACCTTC.

Judged by abundance, this clone is medium-sized (0.01 to 0.1%). This CDR3 is also generated by other DNA sequences in the sample. The chain employs TRBV5-5 and TRBJ2-7; weak D call: TRBD2 (5 bases). The CDR3 is made up of 14 amino acids. Germline V gene lookup returns CDR1 SGHKS and CDR2 YYEKEE (reference sequence). The V gene lost 0 bases and the J gene lost 0 bases, with 7 bases spanning the gap. The CDR3 nucleotides are TGTGCCAGCAGCTTGGTCGGGAACTCCTACGAGCAGTACTTC. Residues: CASSLVGNSYEQYF.

The chain joins TRBV19 to TRBJ1-3; D call uncertain. Per germline, CDR1 LNHDA and CDR2 SQIVND (reference sequence). The CDR3 has 13 residues. The V end lost 9 bases, the J end lost 3 bases, and 12 bases lay between the germline ends. CDR3 loop: CASSSENGNTIYF. CDR3 nucleotide sequence: TGTGCCAGCTCGTCCGAGAATGGAAACACCATATATTTT.

The chain is built from TRBV9 and TRBJ2-3; a weak D match, TRBD2 (6 bases). Germline V gives CDR1 SGDLS, CDR2 YYNGEE. Trimming took 4 bases from V and 2 from J, leaving 17 bases between them. CDR3 length equals 16 residues. Written as DNA, the CDR3 is TGTGCCAGCAGCCAAAGCCCCGGGAGAAACACAGATACGCAGTATTTT. Amino acids: CASSQSPGRNTDTQYF.

The rearrangement uses TRBV19 and TRBJ2-3, with 9 positions matching TRBD1. This CDR3 contains 16 residues. Losses at the gene ends were 3 bases for V and 3 bases for J; bases not matched to a gene: 7. Germline V gene data show CDR1 as LNHDA and CDR2 as SQIVND (reference sequence). CDR3 sequence (DNA): TGTGCCAGTAGTATGAACCGGGACAGGGTGACAGATACGCAGTATTTT. This codes for CASSMNRDRVTDTQYF.

This clone was seen a few times. This chain joins TRBV5-1 and TRBJ1-1; D is unclear. This CDR3 has 14 residues. V dropped 0 bases and J dropped 11 bases, with 17 bases sitting between them. Per germline, CDR1 SGHRS and CDR2 YFSETQ. The CDR3 sequence: CASSLGTEGVMAFF. CDR3 bases: TGCGCCAGCAGCTTGGGGACCGAGGGCGTGATGGCTTTCTTT.

In its sample, this clone was seen once. The gene calls are TRBV3-1 (or the pseudogene TRBV3-2) and TRBJ2-1, with 10 nucleotides matching TRBD2. Losses at the gene ends were 1 base for V and 7 bases for J; bases not matched to a gene: 7. The CDR3 loop spans 16 amino acids. CDR1 LGHDT and CDR2 YNNKEL come from the germline V gene (reference sequence). The CDR3 DNA follows: TGTGCCAGCAGCCAAGTTATGCTAGCGGGAGTGAATGAGCAGTTCTTC. Its protein product is CASSQVMLAGVNEQFF.

This clone was found a few times. The rearrangement links TRBV11-2 to TRBJ1-1; D not resolved. Germline lookup yields CDR1 SGHAT and CDR2 FQNNGV. V lost 0 bases and J 5 bases, leaving 10 bases between the germline ends. This CDR3 is built from 14 residues. CDR3 residues: CASSLDRVHTEAFF. The CDR3 DNA follows: TGTGCCAGCAGCTTAGATAGGGTTCATACTGAAGCTTTCTTT.

This clone has only a few counts. The chain is built from TRBV9 and TRBJ2-7; 13 positions match TRBD2. The CDR3 runs to 13 residues. V shed 3 bases, J shed 6 bases, and the junction held 0 bases outside the gene matches. Per germline, CDR1 SGDLS and CDR2 YYNGEE. CDR3: CASSGLAGGEQYF. The CDR3 DNA reads as TGTGCCAGCAGCGGACTAGCGGGAGGCGAGCAGTACTTC.

The chain uses TRBV5-1 and TRBJ2-3; 8 nucleotides match TRBD1. V trimming: 0 bases; J trimming: 2 bases; junction bases outside the gene matches: 8. The CDR3 has 17 amino acids. CDR1 and CDR2 (germline): SGHRS, YFSETQ. The CDR3 nucleotides read TGCGCCAGCAGCTTGGCCCCCTTGGACAGGGCCACAGATACGCAGTATTTT. Its translation: CASSLAPLDRATDTQYF.

V is TRBV28 and J is TRBJ1-2; TRBD1 might be the D (5 bases). Trimming removed 6 bases at V and 8 bases at J, with 16 bases between. This CDR3 is built from 13 residues. CDR1 and CDR2 from the germline V gene are MDHEN and SYDVKM. The CDR3 sequence is CASRTGGEGGYTF. The DNA for the CDR3 is TGTGCCAGCAGGACCGGGGGGGAAGGGGGCTACACCTTC.

The rearrangement joins TRBV28 to TRBJ1-3; maybe TRBD1 (5 bases). The CDR3 totals 14 residues. Germline values: CDR1 MDHEN, CDR2 SYDVKM. V was cut by 7 bases and J by 2 bases, with 12 bases left in between. The CDR3 here is CASKIQGTGNTIYF. The CDR3 DNA sequence: TGTGCCAGCAAAATTCAGGGTACTGGAAACACCATATATTTT.

This chain uses TRBV28 with TRBJ1-1; 12 bases align to TRBD1. This CDR3 is built from 16 residues. Germline values: CDR1 MDHEN, CDR2 SYDVKM. The trim removed 7 bases at V and 11 bases at J, leaving 17 bases unmatched. The CDR3 region is CASTSPAGTGGSNAFF. CDR3 sequence (DNA): TGTGCCAGCACTAGCCCCGCCGGGACAGGGGGCTCGAATGCTTTCTTT.

This chain connects TRBV5-5 to TRBJ1-6; 10 bases agree with TRBD1. Trimming at V came to 3 bases and at J to 7 bases, leaving 4 bases not matched to a gene. Looked up from germline, CDR1 is SGHKS and CDR2 is YYEKEE (reference sequence). The CDR3 consists of 15 residues. For the CDR3, the DNA is TGTGCCAGCAGCTGGATGACAGGGGGCAATTCACCCCTCCACTTT. Translation gives CASSWMTGGNSPLHF. Looking up the rest from reference TRBV5-5 and TRBJ1-6 gives the full variable domain: DAGVTQSPTHLIKTRGQQVTLRCSPISGHKSVSWYQQVLGQGPQFIFQYYEKEERGRGNFPDRFSARQFPNYSSELNVNALLLGDSALYLCASSWMTGGNSPLHFGNGTRLTVT.